This T cell receptor beta chain appears in the sequencing data of a study of circulating CD8 cells and anti-PD-1 response in melanoma. Live CD3+CD8+TCRalphabeta+ cells were sorted into four subsets by PD-1 and/or TIGIT. V lost 5 bases and J 3 bases, leaving 11 bases between the germline ends. There are 15 residues in the CDR3. CDR1 is SGHVS, CDR2 FNYEAQ, per germline. This clonotype is categorized as large. Its antigen is unknown. TCR libraries were prepared from 15 ng of total RNA with the QIAseq Immune Repertoire TCR panel. TCRdb re-derived calls from the reads in MiXCR, one entry per CDR3 protein. The sample lists 450 to 650 distinct CDR3 sequences; 8.8% were seen once. Findings and caveats of the study: PD-1 and DPOS subsets showed similar, higher clonality than DNEG.

The input for sequencing was CD8+ T cells from PBMCs, taken at baseline or after one month of anti-PD-1 therapy (not recorded which). The receptor was derived from a human donor with melanoma. The J gene is TRBJ2-6, the V gene TRBV7-6; D is perhaps TRBD1 (5 bases). The CDR3 is CASSLGQVGANVLTF. The CDR3 DNA follows: TGTGCCAGCAGCCTGGGGCAGGTTGGGGCCAACGTCCTGACTTTC.